This T cell receptor (beta chain) was recovered during a study of T cell repertoires in cytomegalovirus infection. In the study overall: As its CMV epitopes, the study selected recently identified HLA-C-restricted and well-studied HLA-B-restricted targets. From public TCR beta signatures came an indication of both CMV infection and matching HLA type. Study-level findings and limits: The ex vivo response was dominated by HLA-C-restricted CMV-specific TCR beta clonotypes.

CDR1 is SGHVS, CDR2 FNYEAQ, per germline. V dropped 8 bases and J dropped 5; count of bases not matched to a gene: 8. CDR3 length: 15 amino acids. In TCRdb, the reads were re-called with MiXCR into one record per CDR3 protein. The data show about 220,000 distinct CDR3 sequences, 30% to 45% seen once. This clonotype was observed a handful of times. Antigen: not known. This specimen consisted of CD8+ T cells from cultured PBMCs, obtained from culture after CMV antigen stimulation. This chain links TRBV7-6 with TRBJ2-2; 10 nucleotides align to TRBD2. This TCR derives from a human donor in good health (CMV status not recorded). Some clones in this sample may be carry-over from other donors' samples. CDR3 DNA sequence: TGTGCCAGCCACTCAGCGGGGGGGAGGACCGGGGAGCTGTTTTTT. Amino acids: CASHSAGGRTGELFF. Using reference TRBV7-6 and TRBJ2-2 for the parts outside the CDR3, the full variable domain is GAGVSQSPRYKVTKRGQDVALRCDPISGHVSLYWYRQALGQGPEFLTYFNYEAQQDKSGLPNDRFSAERPEGSISTLTIQRTEQRDSAMYRCASHSAGGRTGELFFGEGSRLTVL.